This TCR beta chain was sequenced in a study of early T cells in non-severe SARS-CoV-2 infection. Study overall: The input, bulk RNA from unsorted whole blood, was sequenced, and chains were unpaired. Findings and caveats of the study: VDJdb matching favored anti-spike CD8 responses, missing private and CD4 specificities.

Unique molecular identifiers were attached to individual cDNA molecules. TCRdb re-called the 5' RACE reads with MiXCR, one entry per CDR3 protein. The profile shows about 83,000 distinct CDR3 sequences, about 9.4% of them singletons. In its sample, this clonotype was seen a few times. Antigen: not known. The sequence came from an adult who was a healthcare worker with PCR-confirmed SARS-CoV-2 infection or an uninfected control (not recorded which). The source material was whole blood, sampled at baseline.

The CDR3 bases are TGCGCCAGCAGCTTGGAGGGGACTACGAGGGAGCAGTACTTC. Translated: CASSLEGTTREQYF. V usage is TRBV5-1 and J usage is TRBJ2-7; 7 bases agree with TRBD2. V dropped 0 bases and J dropped 7; count of bases not matched to a gene: 7. CDR3 length equals 14 residues. Germline V gene lookup returns CDR1 SGHRS and CDR2 YFSETQ. Using reference TRBV5-1 and TRBJ2-7 for the parts outside the CDR3, the full variable domain is KAGVTQTPRYLIKTRGQQVTLSCSPISGHRSVSWYQQTPGQGLQFLFEYFSETQRNKGNFPGRFSGRQFSNSRSEMNVSTLELGDSALYLCASSLEGTTREQYFGPGTRLTVT.